This T cell receptor beta chain was recovered during a study of blood T cell repertoires in COVID-19. Overall study context: Spain, Italy and the United States supplied samples that represented acute and convalescent COVID-19. Sources were T cells, B-cell-depleted T cells, or PBMCs; the material itself was cDNA or gDNA.

CDR1 and CDR2 from the germline V gene are LNHDA and SQIVND (reference sequence). V trimming: 5 bases; J trimming: 4 bases; junction bases outside the gene matches: 8. This CDR3 is 15 amino acids long. Only in-frame clones appear in the TCRdb table, and some are missing; sequencing was by immunoSEQ multiplex PCR. The table has some 48,000 clones, 90% seen once; the top ten hold around 20%. The clonotype was recovered from a man aged 70-80 years with active COVID-19. The genes are TRBV19 and TRBJ2-1; the match to TRBD2 covers 7 bases. Sequencing was done on a sample of peripheral blood. Written as DNA, the CDR3 is TGTGCCAGTAGTGTGGCTAGCGGCACTTACAATGAGCAGTTCTTC. The encoded protein is CASSVASGTYNEQFF.